This T cell receptor beta chain was recovered during a study of T cell repertoires in cytomegalovirus infection (dated by TCRdb to about 2019). About the investigation overall: The peptide stimulations were aimed at well-studied HLA-B-restricted epitopes as well as recently identified HLA-C-restricted CMV epitopes, whose presentation resists viral immunomodulation. The HLA type of each donor mattered for the analysis, because public TCR beta signatures pointed to carriage of CMV infection along with the matching HLA type. What the work shows at the level of the full study, not this receptor alone: In the ex vivo response, HLA-C-restricted CMV-specific TCR beta clonotypes were dominant, and in two of eight donors the single most frequent clonotype came from this HLA-C-restricted group. Cumulative frequency of public TCR beta family members discriminated carriers of CMV infection plus the relevant HLA type in this cohort and an independent approximately 350-donor cohort.

Explained via the paper, the treatment or condition label denotes: in vitro stimulation with specific CMV peptide epitopes to enrich CMV-specific T cells. Sequenced on an Illumina HiSeq 1500. The public reads were reprocessed in TCRdb via fastp at Q25 and MiXCR, keeping in-frame beta chains. Every distinct CDR3 protein forms one entry, paired with its most common genes and DNA. This sample lists about 920,000 distinct CDR3 sequences; around a third were detected once. In total, the top ten clones hold over 13% of the sample. The table lists this clonotype with a few counts. It has no known antigen specificity. No base-level quality is on record; no much larger clone is a single base apart. There are 11 amino acids in the CDR3, from cysteine to phenylalanine inclusive. The read is trimmed to its CDR3 DNA, 33 bases read in frame from base 1. CDR1 and CDR2 are read off the germline V gene (reference sequence) as MNHEY and SMNVEV. Trimming takes 8 bases from V and 8 bases from J, and the germline ends sit 10 bases apart.

The TCR comes from a human donor in good health (CMV status not recorded). Some clones in this sample may be carry-over from other donors' samples. Recombination linked TRBV27 to TRBJ2-1; the D gene assignment is perhaps TRBD1 or TRBD2, with each matching 5 bases. The material sequenced was cultured CD8+ T cells from PBMCs, taken from culture after CMV antigen stimulation. The DNA sequence is TGTGCCAGCGTGAGGGGCGATGAGCAGTTCTTC. Its translation reads: CASVRGDEQFF.